This T cell receptor beta chain was observed in a study of T cell clones after liver transplantation. Looking at the study overall: Until 12-24 months post-transplant, subjects got standard immunosuppression and no induction. Regarding the study as a whole: The donor-reactive repertoire was only partly measurable in two subjects, lacking donor cells.

On this clone itself: Its target is not known.

Data came from immunoSEQ multiplex PCR; TCRdb stores just in-frame clones and leaves some out. The sample lists about 33,000 clones, around 94% occurring once. Per germline, CDR1 LNHDA and CDR2 SQIVND (reference sequence). The V and J ends lost 3 bases and 4 bases, in that order; junction bases with no gene match: 3. The length of the CDR3 is 15 residues. V gene TRBV19 combines with J gene TRBJ2-3; 11 bases match TRBD2. This TCR came from a human patient who received a liver transplant. Some T cells may be provided by the graft donor. The sequencing used CD8+ T cells from blood, collected 12 months after liver transplant. The CDR3 sequence: CASSITSGRADTQYF. The CDR3 region has the DNA TGTGCCAGTAGTATCACTAGCGGGAGAGCAGATACGCAGTATTTT. The variable domain in full, with the rest retrieved from reference TRBV19 and TRBJ2-3, is DGGITQSPKYLFRKEGQNVTLSCEQNLNHDAMYWYRQDPGQGLRLIYYSQIVNDFQKGDIAEGYSVSREKKESFPLTVTSAQKNPTAFYLCASSITSGRADTQYFGPGTRLTVL.